This passage covers 15 T cell receptor beta chains from one sample sequenced in a study of blood T cell repertoires in COVID-19. TCRdb keeps only in-frame clones here, not all; method: immunoSEQ multiplex PCR. The profile shows under 200,000 clones, over 90% of them singletons. Sequences were obtained from peripheral blood. Receptor source: a man in his fifties with acute or convalescent COVID-19.

This chain connects TRBV11-2 to TRBJ1-3; TRBD1 matches 7 bases. CDR1 SGHAT and CDR2 FQNNGV come from the germline V gene. V shed 5 bases, J shed 2 bases, and the junction held 9 bases outside the gene matches. This CDR3 region has 16 residues. CDR3 protein: CASSPQGQGAGNTIYF. The CDR3 DNA sequence: TGTGCCAGCAGCCCCCAGGGGCAGGGGGCTGGAAACACCATATATTTT. Drawing the rest from reference TRBV11-2 and TRBJ1-3, the complete variable domain is EAGVAQSPRYKIIEKRQSVAFWCNPISGHATLYWYQQILGQGPKLLIQFQNNGVVDDSQLPKDRFSAERLKGVDSTLKIQPAKLEDSAVYLCASSPQGQGAGNTIYFGEGSWLTVV.

CDR3 bases: TGTGCCAGCAGTTTATCTCCTAGCGGGGGCGTTGCCTCCTACAATGAGCAGTTCTTC. Translated: CASSLSPSGGVASYNEQFF. V gene TRBV27 combines with J gene TRBJ2-1; 10 bases align to TRBD2. CDR3 length: 19 amino acids. With 0 bases clipped from V and 0 bases from J, the junction kept 8 bases outside the gene matches. Germline V gene sequence: CDR1 MNHEY, CDR2 SMNVEV (reference sequence).

As concerns this clone: The sample has other DNA sequences that encode this CDR3 too. The chain couples TRBV18 to TRBJ2-2; TRBD2 matches at 7 bases. Trimming took 0 bases from V and 3 from J; bases not matched to a gene: 4. Germline-derived CDR1 and CDR2 are KGHSH and LQKENI. The CDR3 contains 16 residues. The DNA for the CDR3 is TGTGCCAGCTCACCACCGGGAGGGCGGGACACCGGGGAGCTGTTTTTT. Its protein product is CASSPPGGRDTGELFF.

The chain is built from TRBV4-3 and TRBJ1-2; maybe TRBD1 (5 bases). Trimming pared 0 bases from V and 5 bases from J, leaving 10 bases between. This CDR3 contains 14 residues. In germline, CDR1 is LGHNA, CDR2 YSLEER. CDR3 region: CASSQDSGGYGYTF. In DNA, the CDR3 is TGCGCCAGCAGCCAAGATTCGGGGGGATATGGCTACACCTTC.

The rearrangement uses TRBV10-1 and TRBJ2-7; tentatively, D is TRBD1 (6 bases). The V end lost 3 bases, the J end lost 5 bases, and 17 bases lay between the germline ends. Germline CDR1 reads WNHNN; CDR2 reads SYGVQD (reference sequence). The CDR3 loop spans 15 amino acids. The DNA of the CDR3 is TGCGCCAGCAGTGACCGCAGCAGGGGATCGGACGAGCAGTACTTC. Its protein product is CASSDRSRGSDEQYF.

Here the CDR3 DNA reads TGTGCCAGCAGTCCCCGGGGGGGGGCCGGGGAGCTGTTTTTT. Translation: CASSPRGGAGELFF. The chain uses TRBV25-1 and TRBJ2-2; 8 positions agree with TRBD2. This CDR3 region has 14 residues. The J segment lost 6 bases and the V segment lost 5 bases, leaving 5 bases of the junction unmatched. Germline CDR1 reads MGHDK; CDR2 reads SYGVNS.

J is TRBJ1-2 and V is TRBV5-6, with a weak D call TRBD1 (6 bases). The CDR3 has 15 amino acids. The germline V and J ends were trimmed by 3 bases and 5 bases, with 17 bases remaining between them. From germline, CDR1 is SGHDT and CDR2 YYEEEE. The CDR3 coding sequence is TGTGCCAGCAGCTCACCGACCGGACAGATATATGGCTACACCTTC. Its protein is CASSSPTGQIYGYTF.

This clone appeared once. The J gene is TRBJ2-2, the V gene TRBV12-3 or TRBV12-4; possibly TRBD2 for D (5 bases). V was shortened by 9 bases and J by 7 bases, with 15 bases between the two germline ends. The CDR3 has 13 residues. The DNA of the CDR3 is TGTGCCAGTTCTCCGAGGGAGATCGGGGAGCTGTTTTTT. The encoded protein is CASSPREIGELFF.

The V gene is TRBV6-6, the J gene TRBJ1-6; D is possibly TRBD1 (5 bases). V was trimmed by 7 bases and J by 7 bases, leaving 8 bases between them. CDR1 MNHNY and CDR2 SVGAGI come from the germline V gene (reference sequence). This CDR3 region has 12 residues. CDR3 nucleotide sequence: TGTGCCAGCATGCGGGGGAATTCACCCCTCCACTTT. Protein: CASMRGNSPLHF.

This clone has more than one count but fewer than ten. The V gene is TRBV4-2, the J gene TRBJ1-6; 8 nucleotides line up with TRBD1. Germline V gene lookup returns CDR1 LGHNA and CDR2 YNFKEQ. The V and J ends lost 0 bases and 7 bases, in that order; junction bases with no gene match: 5. CDR3 length: 16 amino acids. In DNA, the CDR3 is TGTGCCAGCAGCCAAGATAGGCAGGGGGCGAATTCACCCCTCCACTTT. This sequence encodes CASSQDRQGANSPLHF.

The V gene is TRBV19, the J gene TRBJ1-2; the match to TRBD1 covers 7 bases. This CDR3 has 13 residues. Trimming at V came to 7 bases and at J to 8 bases, leaving 10 bases not matched to a gene. Germline loops: CDR1 LNHDA, CDR2 SQIVND (reference sequence). The CDR3 is CASNYDREGGYTF. The CDR3, as DNA: TGTGCCAGTAACTACGACAGGGAAGGCGGCTACACCTTC.

This clone was picked up one time. J is TRBJ2-2 and V is TRBV4-1; 16 bases are shared with TRBD2. The junction had 12 bases not matched to a gene; V was cut back by 8 bases and J by 3 bases. This CDR3 comprises 19 residues. Germline V gene lookup returns CDR1 MGHRA and CDR2 YSYEKL. DNA of the CDR3: TGCGCCAGCCGTACCTTGGGACTAGCGGGAGGGACCTACACCGGGGAGCTGTTTTTT. Amino acids: CASRTLGLAGGTYTGELFF.

This clone was observed a single time. This chain uses TRBV11-2 with TRBJ2-3; D call uncertain. Trimming took 1 base from V and 2 from J, leaving 7 bases between them. The CDR3 length is 14 residues. Germline loops: CDR1 SGHAT, CDR2 FQNNGV. CDR3 DNA sequence: TGTGCCAGCAGCTTAGCGCCTACCACAGATACGCAGTATTTT. Its protein is CASSLAPTTDTQYF. Using reference TRBV11-2 and TRBJ2-3 for the parts outside the CDR3, the full variable domain is EAGVAQSPRYKIIEKRQSVAFWCNPISGHATLYWYQQILGQGPKLLIQFQNNGVVDDSQLPKDRFSAERLKGVDSTLKIQPAKLEDSAVYLCASSLAPTTDTQYFGPGTRLTVL.

Here the CDR3 reads CASSPRTGTGYNEQFF. The CDR3 DNA reads TGTGCCAGCAGCCCCAGGACAGGGACAGGATACAATGAGCAGTTCTTC. V usage is TRBV7-9 and J usage is TRBJ2-1; 8 bases line up with TRBD1. The V gene end was trimmed by 5 bases and the J gene end by 4 bases; junction bases not matched to a gene: 10. Per germline, CDR1 SEHNR and CDR2 FQNEAQ (reference sequence). This CDR3 region has 16 residues.

The chain carries TRBV10-3 and TRBJ1-5, with TRBD1 as a possible D gene (5 bases). The CDR3 runs to 14 residues. Between the trimmed V and J ends, which lost 8 bases and 5 bases, there was a span of 16 bases. The germline gives CDR1 ENHRY, CDR2 SYGVKD. This CDR3 is CAIGGRSRDQPQHF. CDR3 in DNA: TGTGCCATCGGGGGGAGAAGTAGGGATCAGCCCCAGCATTTT.